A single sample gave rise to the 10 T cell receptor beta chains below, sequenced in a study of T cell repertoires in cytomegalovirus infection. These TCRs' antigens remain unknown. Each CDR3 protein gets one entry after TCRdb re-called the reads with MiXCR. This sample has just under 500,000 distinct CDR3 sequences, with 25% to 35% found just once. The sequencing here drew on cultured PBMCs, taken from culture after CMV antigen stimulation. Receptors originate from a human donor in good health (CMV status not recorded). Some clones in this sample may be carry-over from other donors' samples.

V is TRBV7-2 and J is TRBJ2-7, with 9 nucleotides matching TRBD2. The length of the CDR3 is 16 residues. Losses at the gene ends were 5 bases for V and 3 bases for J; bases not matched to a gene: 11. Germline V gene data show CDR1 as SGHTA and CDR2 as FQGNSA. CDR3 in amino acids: CASSPTSGGVLYEQYF. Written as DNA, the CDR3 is TGTGCCAGCAGCCCGACTAGCGGAGGGGTTCTCTACGAGCAGTACTTC.

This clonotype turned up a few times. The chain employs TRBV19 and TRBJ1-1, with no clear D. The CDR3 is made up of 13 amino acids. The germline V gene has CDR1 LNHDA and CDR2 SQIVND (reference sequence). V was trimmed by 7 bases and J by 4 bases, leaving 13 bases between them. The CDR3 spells CASTTLRGTEAFF. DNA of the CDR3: TGTGCCAGTACCACCCTGCGGGGCACTGAAGCTTTCTTT.

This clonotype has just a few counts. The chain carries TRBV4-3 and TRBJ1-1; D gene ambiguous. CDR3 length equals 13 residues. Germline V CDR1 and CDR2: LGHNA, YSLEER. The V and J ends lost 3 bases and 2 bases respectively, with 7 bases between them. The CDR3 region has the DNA TGCGCCAGCAGCCAGTCTCGTAACACTGAAGCTTTCTTT. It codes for CASSQSRNTEAFF.

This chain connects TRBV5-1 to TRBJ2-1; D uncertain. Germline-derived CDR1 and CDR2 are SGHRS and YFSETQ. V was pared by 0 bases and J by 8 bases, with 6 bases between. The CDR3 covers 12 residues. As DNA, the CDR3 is TGCGCCAGCAGCTTGGACGACTATGAGCAGTTCTTC. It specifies CASSLDDYEQFF.

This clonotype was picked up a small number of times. The CDR3 DNA is TGTGCCAGCAGATCAGGGTGGAATCAGCCCCAGCATTTT. It is translated as CASRSGWNQPQHF. The rearrangement joins TRBV7-2 to TRBJ1-5, with a possible D match to TRBD1 (5 bases). V was cut by 6 bases and J by 4 bases, with 10 bases left in between. CDR3 length: 13 residues. Per the germline V gene, CDR1 is SGHTA and CDR2 is FQGNSA.

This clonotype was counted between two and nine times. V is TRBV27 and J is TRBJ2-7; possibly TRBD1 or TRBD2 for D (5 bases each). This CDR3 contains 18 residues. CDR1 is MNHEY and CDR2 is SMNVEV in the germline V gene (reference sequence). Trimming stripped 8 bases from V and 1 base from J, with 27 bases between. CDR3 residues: CASALLGVYSLGSYEQYF. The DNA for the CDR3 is TGTGCCAGCGCCCTATTGGGGGTCTACAGCTTAGGGTCCTACGAGCAGTACTTC.

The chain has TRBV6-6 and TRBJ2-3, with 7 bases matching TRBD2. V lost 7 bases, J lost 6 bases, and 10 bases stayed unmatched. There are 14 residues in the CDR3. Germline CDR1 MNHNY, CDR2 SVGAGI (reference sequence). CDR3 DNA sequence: TGTGCCAGCAAGAATGCGGGAGAGGCGGATACGCAGTATTTT. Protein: CASKNAGEADTQYF.

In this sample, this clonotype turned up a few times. The CDR3 protein is CSARDPGTGEAFF. Here the CDR3 DNA reads TGCAGTGCTAGAGATCCCGGGACAGGTGAAGCTTTCTTT. The rearrangement joins TRBV20-1 to TRBJ1-1; 8 positions match TRBD1. This CDR3 is built from 13 residues. V trimming: 0 bases; J trimming: 7 bases; junction bases outside the gene matches: 4. Germline CDR1 and CDR2: DFQATT and SNEGSKA (reference sequence).

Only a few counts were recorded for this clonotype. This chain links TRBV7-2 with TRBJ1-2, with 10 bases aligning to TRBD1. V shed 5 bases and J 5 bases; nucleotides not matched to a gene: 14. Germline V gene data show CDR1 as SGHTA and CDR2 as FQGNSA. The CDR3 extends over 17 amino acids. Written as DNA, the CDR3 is TGTGCCAGCAGCAGGGACAGGGGAGGGGGCATTAGTTATGGCTACACCTTC. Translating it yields CASSRDRGGGISYGYTF. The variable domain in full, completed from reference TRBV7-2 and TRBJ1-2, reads GAGVSQSPSNKVTEKGKDVELRCDPISGHTALYWYRQSLGQGLEFLIYFQGNSAPDKSGLPSDRFSAERTGGSVSTLTIQRTQQEDSAVYLCASSRDRGGGISYGYTFGSGTRLTVV.

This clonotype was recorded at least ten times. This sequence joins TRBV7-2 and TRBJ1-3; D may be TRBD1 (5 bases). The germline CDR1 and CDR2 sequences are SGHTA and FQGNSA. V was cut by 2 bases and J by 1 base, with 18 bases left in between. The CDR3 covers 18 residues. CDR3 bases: TGTGCCAGCAGCTTAAATGGGGGTATGGATGGTTCTGGAAACACCATATATTTT. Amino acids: CASSLNGGMDGSGNTIYF.